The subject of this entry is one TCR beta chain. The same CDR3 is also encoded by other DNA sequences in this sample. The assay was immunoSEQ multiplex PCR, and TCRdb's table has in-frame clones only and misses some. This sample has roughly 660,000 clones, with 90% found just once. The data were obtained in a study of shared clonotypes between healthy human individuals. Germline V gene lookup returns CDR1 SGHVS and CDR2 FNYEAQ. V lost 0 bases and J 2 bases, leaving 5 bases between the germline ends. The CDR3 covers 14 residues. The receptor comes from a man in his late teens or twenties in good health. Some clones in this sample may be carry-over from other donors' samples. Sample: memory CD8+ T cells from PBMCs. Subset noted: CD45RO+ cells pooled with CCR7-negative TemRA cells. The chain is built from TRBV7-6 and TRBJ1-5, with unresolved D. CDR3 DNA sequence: TGTGCCAGCAGCTTAGCCGGGGGCAATCAGCCCCAGCATTTT. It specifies CASSLAGGNQPQHF.